The rows below give T cell receptor beta chains drawn from one sample of a study of cytomegalovirus exposure and HLA in healthy donors. Using immunoSEQ multiplex PCR, the repertoire was profiled, and TCRdb retains in-frame clones only, with some absent. The sample consists of some 180,000 clones, around 76% of them appearing once. Sequencing input: PBMCs. All receptors derive from a man aged 35-49 years in good health and CMV-seronegative. Each CDR3 is given with its conserved first and last residue. D genes are given only for firm matches. A clone size is listed for some rows: how often the clone was seen (once, few, many), or a class if it is expanded.

clone_size: -
d_call: -
j_call: TRBJ2-2
v_call: TRBV14
cdr3_nt: TGTGCCAGCAGCCAAGATTTAAGGACTTTTTCGGGTGGGGAGCTGTTTTTT
cdr3_aa: CASSQDLRTFSGGELFF

clone_size: -
d_call: -
j_call: TRBJ1-5
v_call: TRBV28
cdr3_nt: TGTGCCAGCAGTAGGGGGGGACCTAGCAATCAGCCCCAGCATTTT
cdr3_aa: CASSRGGPSNQPQHF

clone_size: -
d_call: TRBD1
j_call: TRBJ2-7
v_call: TRBV19
cdr3_nt: TGTGCCAGTAGTGCTCTGACAGGGGGCGAGCCCAAGCAGTACTTC
cdr3_aa: CASSALTGGEPKQYF

clone_size: -
d_call: -
j_call: TRBJ1-1
v_call: TRBV28
cdr3_nt: TGTGCCAGCACTTTGGGGCTGGGAGCTTTCTTT
cdr3_aa: CASTLGLGAFF

clone_size: few
d_call: -
j_call: TRBJ1-5
v_call: TRBV28
cdr3_nt: TGTGCCAGCAGGTCACAGGCCCTTGGCAATCAGCCCCAGCATTTT
cdr3_aa: CASRSQALGNQPQHF

clone_size: -
d_call: -
j_call: TRBJ1-5
v_call: TRBV27
cdr3_nt: TGTGCCAGCAGTCAAACTGACAGTTTTTATAGCAATCAGCCCCAGCATTTT
cdr3_aa: CASSQTDSFYSNQPQHF

clone_size: -
d_call: -
j_call: TRBJ1-2
v_call: TRBV4-1
cdr3_nt: TGCGCCAGCAGCCAAGCGGGAAATTATTATGGCTACACCTTC
cdr3_aa: CASSQAGNYYGYTF

clone_size: -
d_call: TRBD1
j_call: TRBJ2-7
v_call: TRBV27
cdr3_nt: TGTGCCAGCAGTTCCTACAGGGGGCTCCACGAGCAGTACTTC
cdr3_aa: CASSSYRGLHEQYF

clone_size: -
d_call: -
j_call: TRBJ2-7
v_call: TRBV18
cdr3_nt: TGTGCCAGCTCACCACCGCAGGGAAGGTCTTACGAGCAGTACTTC
cdr3_aa: CASSPPQGRSYEQYF

clone_size: -
d_call: TRBD1
j_call: TRBJ1-2
v_call: TRBV27
cdr3_nt: TGTGCCAGCAGTCCGCCCCCGGACAGGGCACCTCGTTCTGGCTACACCTTC
cdr3_aa: CASSPPPDRAPRSGYTF

clone_size: -
d_call: -
j_call: TRBJ1-2
v_call: TRBV6-1
cdr3_nt: TGTGCCAGCAGCTACGACAGTACCAACTATGGCTACACCTTC
cdr3_aa: CASSYDSTNYGYTF

clone_size: -
d_call: -
j_call: TRBJ2-7
v_call: TRBV19
cdr3_nt: TGTGCCAGTAGTACTAGACAGGAGAAACTCTTC
cdr3_aa: CASSTRQEKLF

clone_size: -
d_call: TRBD1
j_call: TRBJ1-2
v_call: TRBV7-3
cdr3_nt: TGTGCCAGCAGCACCCGACAGGGATCAGTCTATGGCTACACCTTC
cdr3_aa: CASSTRQGSVYGYTF

clone_size: -
d_call: -
j_call: TRBJ2-3
v_call: TRBV4-2
cdr3_nt: TGTGCCAGCAGCCCATCCGGCGGGAGCACAGATACGCAGTATTTT
cdr3_aa: CASSPSGGSTDTQYF

clone_size: -
d_call: TRBD1
j_call: TRBJ1-4
v_call: TRBV7-9
cdr3_nt: TGTGCCAGCAGGCCAGTTGAGGGGGCTATTGCAACTAATGAAAAACTGTTTTTT
cdr3_aa: CASRPVEGAIATNEKLFF

clone_size: -
d_call: -
j_call: TRBJ1-1
v_call: TRBV2
cdr3_nt: TGTGCCAGCAGTGACTCCCGCAGGACGAGGGTGAAGGCTTTCTTT
cdr3_aa: CASSDSRRTRVKAFF

clone_size: -
d_call: -
j_call: TRBJ1-1
v_call: TRBV5-4
cdr3_nt: TGTGCCAGCCCCGATGTCAGCGGGAGCAGCACTGAAGCTTTCTTT
cdr3_aa: CASPDVSGSSTEAFF

clone_size: -
d_call: TRBD1
j_call: TRBJ1-2
v_call: TRBV4-3
cdr3_nt: TGCGCCAGCAGCCAAGATCGGGGCACAGGGGGTAACTATGGCTACACCTTC
cdr3_aa: CASSQDRGTGGNYGYTF

clone_size: -
d_call: -
j_call: TRBJ2-7
v_call: TRBV6-1
cdr3_nt: TGTGCCAGCAGTGAAAGACCGGGTTGGTCCTACGAGCAGTACTTC
cdr3_aa: CASSERPGWSYEQYF

clone_size: few
d_call: -
j_call: TRBJ1-5
v_call: TRBV28
cdr3_nt: TGTGCCAGCAGTTTAGAGGCAGGGGTGAGGCCCCAGCATTTT
cdr3_aa: CASSLEAGVRPQHF

clone_size: -
d_call: -
j_call: TRBJ1-3
v_call: TRBV9
cdr3_nt: TGTGCCAGCACGGGGGGAGGGTCTGGAAACACCATATATTTT
cdr3_aa: CASTGGGSGNTIYF

clone_size: -
d_call: TRBD1
j_call: TRBJ2-2
v_call: TRBV6-4
cdr3_nt: TGTGCCAGCAGTGACTCGGCAGGGACAGGGTCAGGCGGGGAGCTGTTTTTT
cdr3_aa: CASSDSAGTGSGGELFF

clone_size: -
d_call: TRBD2
j_call: TRBJ2-3
v_call: TRBV19
cdr3_nt: TGTGCCAGCTGGGGGAGGGAGCGCACAGATACGCAGTATTTT
cdr3_aa: CASWGRERTDTQYF

clone_size: -
d_call: TRBD1
j_call: TRBJ2-5
v_call: TRBV5-4
cdr3_nt: TGTGCCAGCAGCTTGCGGGACAGGGGAGACGAGACCCAGTACTTC
cdr3_aa: CASSLRDRGDETQYF